The text below deals with one T cell receptor beta chain. This clonotype was recorded a few times. Its antigen is unknown. A read error may explain this, as a much larger clone is one base away. The record originates from a study of CD8 T cells in ankylosing spondylitis (dated by TCRdb to about 2017). About the study as a whole: To find TCR variants linked to disease, the study profiled T cell receptor beta repertoires in ankylosing spondylitis patients and healthy donors. Peripheral blood was sampled, and synovial fluid was also collected from ankylosing spondylitis patients. In total, the full study cohort was made up of roughly 110 healthy donors and about two dozen ankylosing spondylitis patients. Here is what the overall study found, with its caveats: A TCR beta motif of several highly homologous amino acid variants appeared characteristic of blood from ankylosing spondylitis patients. According to the report, matched synovial fluid samples from ankylosing spondylitis patients were significantly enriched for the disease-linked clones. A CD8+ phenotype was shown by the disease-linked clones, which were found at relatively low frequencies in peripheral blood. Some motif variants were previously reported in synovial fluid and blood of reactive arthritis patients, suggesting common disease-initiation mechanisms.

Inclusive of the bounding cysteine and phenylalanine, the CDR3 is 13 residues long. Only the CDR3 DNA stays, 39 bases, in frame from base 1. Taken from the germline V gene, the CDR1 and CDR2 loops are LGHNA and YSLEER. Trimming costs V 4 bases and J 1 base, and their ends lie 7 bases apart. Sequenced on an Illumina HiSeq 2500. Quantitative 5'-RACE with molecular barcodes was used to prepare TCR beta libraries. The original pipeline was this. To identify disease-linked TCR variants, a new computational method was used, one built on a probabilistic model of VDJ rearrangement. TCRdb applied fastp at Q25 and MiXCR to the public reads, then kept only in-frame beta chains. Rows are combined by CDR3 protein, so each entry shows the most common genes and DNA. TCRdb assigned the V and J calls; the authors' analysis was not used. Recorded for this sample are around 770,000 distinct CDR3 sequences; about 11% of them occurred a single time. The ten largest clones add up to around 0.51% of the sample.

This chain is built from TRBV4-3 and TRBJ1-2; too little of a D gene remains to name it. Sequencing was carried out using blood, either unsorted or a sorted T cell fraction (not recorded which). This receptor was identified in a male donor with ankylosing spondylitis. The CDR3 here reads CASSPWVNYGYTF. The DNA sequence is TGCGCCAGCAGCCCGTGGGTTAACTATGGCTACACCTTC.